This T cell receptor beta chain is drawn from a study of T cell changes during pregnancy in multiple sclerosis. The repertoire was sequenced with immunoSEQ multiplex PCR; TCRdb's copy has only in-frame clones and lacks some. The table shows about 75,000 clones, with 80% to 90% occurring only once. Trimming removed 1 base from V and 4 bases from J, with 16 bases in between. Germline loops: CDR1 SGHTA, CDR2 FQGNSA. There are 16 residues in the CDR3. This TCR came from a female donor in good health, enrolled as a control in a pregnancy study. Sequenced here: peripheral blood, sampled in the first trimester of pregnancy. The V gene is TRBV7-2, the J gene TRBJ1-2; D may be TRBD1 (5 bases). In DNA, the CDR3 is TGTGCCAGCAGCTTAGGCGGGGCAGGGAGCCCCTATGGCTACACCTTC. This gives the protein CASSLGGAGSPYGYTF.